A single sample gave rise to the 10 T cell receptor beta chains below, sequenced in a study of blood T cells in healthy people across ages. With a J-beta primer mix and a sample-barcoded 5' primer, a second PCR ran about 7 to 12 cycles. TCRdb itself ran the 5' RACE reads through MiXCR, one entry per CDR3 protein. Here the sample spans approximately 290,000 distinct CDR3 sequences, 27% being singletons. Sequenced sample: blood. Receptors were obtained from a woman in her 70s in good health.

Regarding this clonotype: The junction departs from germline at one end; a sequencing error may be responsible. J is TRBJ1-2 and V is TRBV7-8; weak D call: TRBD1 (5 bases). CDR1 is SGHVS and CDR2 is FQNEAQ in the germline V gene. There are 15 residues in the CDR3. This CDR3 is CASSLDRKRGYGHTF. The DNA for the CDR3 is TGTGCCAGCAGCTTAGATCGGAAGAGGGGCTATGGCCACACCTTC. Complete variable domain (other parts from reference TRBV7-8 and TRBJ1-2): GAGVSQSPRYKVAKRGQDVALRCDPISGHVSLFWYQQALGQGPEFLTYFQNEAQLDKSGLPSDRFFAERPEGSVSTLKIQRTQQEDSAVYLCASSLDRKRGYGHTFGSGTRLTVV.

This clonotype was observed a few times. The chain is built from TRBV7-3 and TRBJ1-3; no clear D. The germline gives CDR1 SGHTA, CDR2 FQGTGA. Trimming shortened V by 2 bases and J by 3 bases, and 14 bases separated the two germline ends. This CDR3 spans 16 amino acids. CDR3 region: CASSLGSAGSGNTIYF. CDR3 coding DNA: TGTGCCAGCAGCTTAGGCTCGGCGGGCAGTGGAAACACCATATATTTT.

V is TRBV7-9 and J is TRBJ2-7; 8 nucleotides line up with TRBD1. There are 14 residues in the CDR3. CDR1 is SEHNR, CDR2 FQNEAQ, per germline (reference sequence). The V segment lost 6 bases and the J segment 2 bases; nucleotides outside the gene matches: 6. The CDR3 DNA sequence: TGTGCCAGCAGTCTGGCGACAGGGGCCTACGAGCAGTACTTC. Its protein is CASSLATGAYEQYF.

The chain combines TRBV11-2 with TRBJ1-2, with D unresolved. CDR1 is SGHAT and CDR2 is FQNNGV in the germline V gene. Trimming cost V 5 bases and J 5 bases, with 9 bases left between them. CDR3 size: 12 residues. The CDR3 bases are TGTGCCAGCAGCGGACGTGATTATGGCTACACCTTC. Its translation is CASSGRDYGYTF.

This clonotype was seen repeatedly, ten times or more. The V gene is TRBV15, the J gene TRBJ2-1; 7 bases fit TRBD2. CDR3 length: 15 residues. The germline V gene encodes CDR1 LNHNV and CDR2 YYDKDF (reference sequence). Unmatched junction bases numbered 4, after V lost 1 base and J lost 4 bases. The CDR3 is CATSRGGSGYNEQFF. The CDR3 DNA reads TGTGCCACCAGCAGAGGCGGGAGTGGATACAATGAGCAGTTCTTC.

This rearrangement joins TRBV28 to TRBJ2-1, with no clear D. The V gene's germline CDR1 is MDHEN and CDR2 SYDVKM. The CDR3 has 14 residues. The V end lost 6 bases, the J end lost 8 bases, and 17 bases lay between the germline ends. The CDR3 is CASSLMGLVDEQFF. The CDR3 coding sequence is TGTGCCAGCAGCCTGATGGGATTAGTTGATGAGCAGTTCTTC.

This clonotype was picked up a small number of times. The chain has TRBV4-2 and TRBJ2-2; D perhaps matches TRBD2 (6 bases). There are 15 residues in the CDR3. Per germline, CDR1 LGHNA and CDR2 YNFKEQ. Deletions cut 4 bases from V and 2 bases from J, with 11 bases between. The CDR3 here is CASSRAGDNTGELFF. The CDR3 nucleotides read TGTGCCAGCAGCCGAGCGGGTGATAACACCGGGGAGCTGTTTTTT.

Only a few counts were recorded for this clonotype. This chain joins TRBV29-1 and TRBJ2-7; TRBD2 agrees at 8 bases. Germline V lookup: CDR1 SQVTM, CDR2 ANQGSEA. There are 13 residues in the CDR3. Germline trimming cut 7 bases from V and 6 bases from J; bases unmatched to any gene: 11. The CDR3 region is CSASNGGGAEQYF. The DNA for the CDR3 is TGCAGCGCGTCTAACGGGGGGGGAGCCGAGCAGTACTTC.

This chain uses TRBV14 with TRBJ2-1, with 7 nucleotides matching TRBD2. Germline loops: CDR1 SGHDN, CDR2 FVKESK. This CDR3 has 15 amino acids. V lost 5 bases to trimming and J lost 0 bases; unmatched junction nucleotides: 4. The DNA for the CDR3 is TGTGCCAGCAGCAGAGCGGGAACCTCCTACAATGAGCAGTTCTTC. Translating gives CASSRAGTSYNEQFF.

The chain links TRBV6-2 or TRBV6-3 to TRBJ2-7; 8 bases agree with TRBD1. CDR3 length equals 16 residues. CDR1 is MNHEY, CDR2 SVGEGT, per germline. With 2 bases clipped from V and 3 bases from J, the junction kept 9 bases outside the gene matches. This CDR3 is CASSYTTGTGYYEQYF. The CDR3, as DNA: TGTGCCAGCAGTTACACGACCGGGACAGGCTACTACGAGCAGTACTTC.